This is a list of T cell receptor beta chains from one sample in a study of blood T cells in healthy people across ages. TCRdb ran MiXCR on the 5' RACE reads and lists one entry per CDR3 protein. The sample includes 700,000 to 850,000 distinct CDR3 sequences, roughly 35% of them seen just once. Material: blood. The receptors derive from a young man in good health. Both conserved end residues are part of each CDR3. The D gene is left open where the match is weak. Size is omitted from some rows. Given values are once, few, many or a class for expanded clones.

few	TRBV29-1	TRBJ2-7	NA	CSVDRQVPYEQYF	TGCAGCGTTGACAGACAGGTCCCGTACGAGCAGTACTTC
NA	TRBV20-1	TRBJ2-5	NA	CNANRDQETQYF	TGCAATGCAAACCGGGACCAAGAGACCCAGTACTTC
NA	TRBV4-3	TRBJ2-5	NA	CASSQGRAVLETQYF	TGCGCCAGCAGCCAAGGGCGAGCGGTCCTCGAGACCCAGTACTTC
NA	TRBV6-2/TRBV6-3	TRBJ2-1	TRBD2	CASSYPGLAGGYNEQFF	TGTGCCAGCAGTTACCCCGGGCTAGCGGGGGGGTACAATGAGCAGTTCTTC
NA	TRBV11-2	TRBJ1-1	NA	CASSVDTRAEAFF	TGTGCCAGCAGCGTAGATACCCGGGCTGAAGCTTTCTTT
NA	TRBV6-1	TRBJ1-3	NA	CASSEWGGNTIYF	TGTGCCAGCAGTGAGTGGGGTGGAAACACCATATATTTT
NA	TRBV25-1	TRBJ2-7	NA	CASSESAGYNEQYF	TGTGCCAGCAGTGAATCCGCAGGCTACAATGAGCAGTACTTC
NA	TRBV20-1	TRBJ2-5	TRBD1	CSAPGTGGVTQYF	TGCAGTGCTCCCGGGACAGGGGGAGTGACCCAGTACTTC
NA	TRBV20-1	TRBJ1-5	NA	CSARELGGANNQPQHF	TGCAGTGCTAGAGAGCTCGGGGGCGCGAACAATCAGCCCCAGCATTTT
many	TRBV20-1	TRBJ2-7	TRBD2	CSASGGGSTKQYF	TGCAGTGCTAGTGGCGGGGGGTCTACGAAGCAGTACTTC
once	TRBV29-1	TRBJ1-2	NA	CSGGQGANYGCTF	NA
NA	TRBV20-1	TRBJ1-2	TRBD1	CSADRGPIFYGYTF	TGCAGTGCCGACAGGGGGCCAATCTTCTATGGCTACACCTTC
few	TRBV27	TRBJ1-1	NA	CASSWGPNTEAFF	TGTGCCAGCAGTTGGGGACCGAACACTGAAGCTTTCTTT
many	TRBV20-1	TRBJ2-3	TRBD1	CSADDRGSGTDTQYF	TGCAGTGCCGACGACAGGGGGTCCGGCACAGATACGCAGTATTTT
NA	TRBV11-2	TRBJ2-3	NA	CASSLGDSWLDGTDTQYF	TGTGCCAGCAGCTTAGGGGATTCGTGGTTGGACGGCACAGATACGCAGTATTTT
many	TRBV7-9	TRBJ2-5	NA	CASTIGQAELNQETQYF	TGTGCCAGCACGATCGGGCAGGCCGAATTAAATCAAGAGACCCAGTACTTC
many	TRBV12-3/TRBV12-4	TRBJ2-3	TRBD1	CASSPRTGGFNTQYF	TGTGCCAGCAGTCCCCGGACAGGGGGCTTCAATACGCAGTATTTT
NA	TRBV6-5	TRBJ1-1	NA	CGVGNRESNTEAFF	TGTGGGGTTGGGAACAGGGAATCCAACACTGAAGCTTTCTTT
NA	TRBV5-1	TRBJ1-1	NA	CASSAGQTPAEAFF	TGCGCCAGCAGCGCTGGACAAACCCCGGCTGAAGCTTTCTTT
NA	TRBV6-5	TRBJ1-4	TRBD1	CASSYSGQGSEKLFF	TGTGCCAGCAGTTACTCGGGACAGGGAAGTGAAAAACTGTTTTTT
few	TRBV5-5	TRBJ2-1	NA	CASSLEPSDAFF	TGTGCCAGCAGCTTGGAACCGTCCGATGCGTTCTTC
once	TRBV20-1	TRBJ1-2	NA	CSHYLSDTNDGYTF	TGCAGTCACTATCTCTCGGACACTAACGATGGCTACACCTTC
NA	TRBV12-3/TRBV12-4	TRBJ2-7	TRBD1	CASSPVGDRVDEQYF	TGTGCCAGCAGTCCGGTTGGGGACAGGGTCGACGAGCAGTACTTC
many	TRBV4-3	TRBJ2-7	NA	CASSQDHSRTSEQYF	TGCGCCAGCAGCCAAGATCACAGCAGAACCTCCGAGCAGTACTTC
NA	TRBV20-1	TRBJ2-1	NA	CSAREWAGVNEQFF	TGCAGTGCTAGAGAATGGGCAGGCGTAAATGAGCAGTTCTTC
few	TRBV20-1	TRBJ2-3	TRBD2	CSAHPGLSTDTQYF	TGCAGTGCCCATCCGGGACTATCTACAGATACGCAGTATTTT
few	TRBV12-3/TRBV12-4	TRBJ1-4	NA	CASSLRGSPEKLFF	TGTGCCAGCAGTTTAAGGGGGAGTCCCGAAAAACTGTTTTTT
few	TRBV14	TRBJ1-4	NA	CASSQAPSVATNEKLFF	TGTGCCAGCAGCCAAGCGCCATCAGTGGCAACTAATGAAAAACTGTTTTTT
NA	TRBV12-3/TRBV12-4	TRBJ1-6	NA	CASSSSDSNSPLHF	NA
NA	TRBV25-1	TRBJ2-3	TRBD1	CASSEYGGQGIAETQYF	TGTGCCAGCAGTGAATATGGGGGACAGGGGATCGCAGAGACGCAGTATTTT
few	TRBV29-1	TRBJ1-1	NA	CSVATWGSGEAFF	TGCAGCGTCGCAACGTGGGGATCAGGTGAAGCTTTCTTT
many	TRBV7-2	TRBJ2-3	NA	CASTPGPSTDTQYF	TGTGCCAGCACCCCCGGGCCCTCCACAGATACGCAGTATTTT
NA	TRBV21-1	TRBJ2-5	NA	CASSKLPRIQETPYF	TGTGCCAGCAGCAAACTACCGCGGATACAAGAGACCCCGTACTTC
many	TRBV12-3/TRBV12-4	TRBJ2-7	NA	CASSWDYGVEQYF	TGTGCCAGCAGTTGGGATTACGGGGTCGAGCAGTACTTC
NA	TRBV4-1	TRBJ2-3	TRBD2	CASSQRTSGGLSTDTQYF	TGCGCCAGCAGCCAACGGACTAGCGGGGGGCTCAGCACAGATACGCAGTATTTT
NA	TRBV4-2	TRBJ1-1	NA	CASSHDRDITRGTEAFF	TGTGCCAGCAGCCATGACCGGGACATAACGCGGGGCACTGAAGCTTTCTTT
few	TRBV20-1	TRBJ2-1	NA	CSARDLGTQYNEQFF	TGCAGTGCTAGAGATCTAGGGACACAGTACAATGAGCAGTTCTTC